Here is one TCR beta chain with its context. Its antigen is undetermined. With V trimmed by 4 bases and J by 7 bases, 11 bases remained unmatched. This CDR3 contains 16 residues. CDR1 and CDR2 from the germline V gene are MNHEY and SMNVEV (reference sequence). The sample originates from a study of vaccination and CD4 T cells after COVID-19. Across the study: Overlapping SARS-CoV-2, HCoV-NL63, HCoV-OC43 and HCoV-229E spike peptides were used to stimulate cells.

Study-wide points: The study sampled relatively few convalescent patients and omitted early post-infection timepoints.

The Oncomine TCR Beta short-read assay was what sequenced the DNA obtained from cultured CD4+ T cells. TCRdb re-called the PCR reads with MiXCR, one entry per CDR3 protein. The sample comprises around 3,900 distinct CDR3 sequences, approximately 71% of which are singletons, and 30% to 45% rests with the top ten. The sample's treatment: 10-day PBMC culture with coronavirus spike peptide pools or control peptides (ViraFEST assay). These CD4+ T cells came from an unexposed donor, sampled before the COVID-19 pandemic (2011-2018). The probes, which were SARS-CoV-2 S/N and four cold-coronavirus spikes, were applied to unexposed-donor CD4+ T cells, cells permitting.

This clonotype was obtained from a human donor in good health. The sequenced sample was CD4+ T cells from blood, cultured in vitro. The chain carries TRBV27 and TRBJ2-5, with 11 bases fitting TRBD2. CDR3 DNA: TGTGCCAGCAGTTCCCTCGCTAGCGGGGGGAGGGGGACCCAGTACTTC. Translating it yields CASSSLASGGRGTQYF.